The T cell receptor (beta chain) described here comes from a study of shared clonotypes between healthy human individuals. Trimming removed 6 bases from V and 6 bases from J, with 22 bases in between. Germline CDR1 is MNHEY and CDR2 is SMNVEV (reference sequence). The CDR3 length is 16 residues. Once extracted for a subset, genomic DNA was divided evenly among several immunoSEQ plates. Using roughly 200 ng DNA, about 29,000 T cell genomes, the sorted-subset replicate PCRs were run. TCRdb's table, derived via immunoSEQ multiplex PCR, lists solely in-frame clones and lacks some. The sample shows 950,000 to 1,100,000 clones, approximately 80% of them seen only once.

The chain carries TRBV27 and TRBJ2-3; D assignment may be TRBD1 or TRBD2 (6 bases each). This TCR came from a man younger than 30 in good health. Some clones in this sample may be carry-over from other donors' samples. Sequencing was performed on memory CD4+ T cells from PBMCs. Subset described: CD45RA-negative fraction. The CDR3 loop reads CASRPAGAGRIDTQYF. The CDR3, as DNA: TGTGCCAGCAGGCCAGCAGGGGCCGGGAGAATCGATACGCAGTATTTT.